This TCR beta chain was sequenced for a study of blood T cell repertoires in COVID-19. Germline V CDR1 and CDR2: KGHSH, LQKENI. After removal of 3 bases from V and 9 bases from J, the junction contained 10 bases not matched to a gene. This CDR3 region has 17 residues. Only in-frame clones appear in the TCRdb table, and some are missing; sequencing was by immunoSEQ multiplex PCR. The sample shows about 250,000 clones, around 83% of them seen only once. This receptor was obtained from a man aged 80 or over with acute or convalescent COVID-19. Sequencing was carried out using peripheral blood. This chain links TRBV18 with TRBJ2-1; 14 bases are shared with TRBD2. The CDR3 DNA sequence: TGTGCCAGCTCACCCTATCAGACTAGCGGGGGGGCCGGTGAGCAGTTCTTC. Encoded protein: CASSPYQTSGGAGEQFF.